Below, 15 T cell receptor beta chains from the same sample are listed, as sequenced in a study of blood T cell repertoires in COVID-19 (dated by TCRdb to 2020 to 2021). Receptors were amplified or captured by the immunoSEQ multiplex PCR assay. This is the immuneACCESS table as TCRdb keeps it, with only in-frame sequences that have V and J called. A part of the clones is gone; compared with another copy, unresolved V genes explain less than half, and the rest is unexplained. Recorded for this sample are 170,000 or so clones; approximately 90% of them occurred a single time. Just under 0.9% of the sample is taken by the ten largest. The sequenced material came from peripheral blood. These TCRs come from a woman between 18 and 29 years old who had recovered from COVID-19.

The rearrangement joins TRBV5-1 to TRBJ2-3; 10 bases fit TRBD2. This CDR3 is 16 amino acids long. Germline V lookup: CDR1 SGHRS, CDR2 YFSETQ. Trimming cost V 3 bases and J 0 bases; bases outside gene matches: 4. The chain's CDR3 is CASSSLAGASTDTQYF. In DNA form, the CDR3 reads TGCGCCAGCAGCTCCCTAGCGGGGGCTAGCACAGATACGCAGTATTTT.

CDR3 nucleotide sequence: TGTGCCAGCAGCCCCGGACAGGGGGATACCGGGGAGCTGTTTTTT. Protein: CASSPGQGDTGELFF. The chain is built from TRBV7-3 and TRBJ2-2, with 10 bases identical to TRBD1. The CDR3 covers 15 residues. V shed 5 bases and J 5 bases; nucleotides not matched to a gene: 5. Germline V gives CDR1 SGHTA, CDR2 FQGTGA.

This clone appeared once. The chain recombines TRBV7-2 with TRBJ1-3, with 7 bases matching TRBD1. The junction had 2 bases not matched to a gene; V was cut back by 1 base and J by 2 bases. This CDR3 has 15 residues. Germline V gene lookup returns CDR1 SGHTA and CDR2 FQGNSA. The CDR3 DNA reads as TGTGCCAGCAGCTTAGATGGGACAGCTGGAAACACCATATATTTT. As protein: CASSLDGTAGNTIYF.

The V call is TRBV9, the J call TRBJ2-5, with 7 bases fitting TRBD2. Germline lookup yields CDR1 SGDLS and CDR2 YYNGEE. J lost 2 bases, V lost 7 bases, and 8 bases had no gene match. The CDR3 totals 14 residues. CDR3: CASSRREKQETQYF. As DNA, the CDR3 is TGTGCCAGCTCACGGCGGGAGAAACAAGAGACCCAGTACTTC.

The chain combines TRBV5-6 with TRBJ2-1, with TRBD1 matching 9 bases. With V trimmed by 4 bases and J by 8 bases, 7 bases remained unmatched. The germline V gene has CDR1 SGHDT and CDR2 YYEEEE. The length of the CDR3 is 14 residues. Here the CDR3 reads CASSGTGRSDEQFF. CDR3 DNA sequence: TGTGCCAGCAGCGGGACAGGGCGAAGCGATGAGCAGTTCTTC.

This chain connects TRBV6-5 to TRBJ1-6, with 7 bases that match TRBD1. Germline V lookup: CDR1 MNHEY, CDR2 SVGAGI. The CDR3 has 12 residues. Losses at the gene ends were 5 bases for V and 10 bases for J; bases not matched to a gene: 2. CDR3 region: CASSTGESPLHF. The DNA of the CDR3 is TGTGCCAGCAGTACAGGGGAATCACCCCTCCACTTT.

This sequence joins TRBV19 and TRBJ1-1, with TRBD1 matching 8 bases. The junction had 12 bases not matched to a gene; V was cut back by 5 bases and J by 4 bases. Germline V gene sequence: CDR1 LNHDA, CDR2 SQIVND (reference sequence). This CDR3 contains 16 residues. Here the CDR3 reads CASSPRPGQGPTEAFF. The CDR3 bases are TGTGCCAGTAGTCCTCGCCCTGGACAGGGTCCCACTGAAGCTTTCTTT.

The rearrangement links TRBV19 to TRBJ2-7, with 9 bases matching TRBD1. The germline V gene encodes CDR1 LNHDA and CDR2 SQIVND (reference sequence). CDR3 size: 15 residues. V lost 5 bases to trimming and J lost 2 bases; unmatched junction nucleotides: 7. The chain's CDR3 is CASSVTGTGTYEQYF. In nucleotides, the CDR3 is TGTGCCAGTAGTGTAACCGGGACAGGGACCTACGAGCAGTACTTC. Full variable domain (rest looked up from reference TRBV19 and TRBJ2-7): DGGITQSPKYLFRKEGQNVTLSCEQNLNHDAMYWYRQDPGQGLRLIYYSQIVNDFQKGDIAEGYSVSREKKESFPLTVTSAQKNPTAFYLCASSVTGTGTYEQYFGPGTRLTVT.

This chain uses TRBV29-1 with TRBJ2-2, with TRBD2 as a possible D gene (6 bases). V lost 4 bases and J 4 bases, leaving 16 bases between the germline ends. Germline assignment: CDR1 SQVTM and CDR2 ANQGSEA. The CDR3 spans 15 residues. This CDR3 is CSVGGGARGTGELFF. The CDR3 DNA reads TGCAGCGTTGGTGGAGGGGCCCGAGGCACCGGGGAGCTGTTTTTT.

The V gene is TRBV30, the J gene TRBJ1-5, with D uncertain. The CDR3 is 14 residues long. Per the germline V gene, CDR1 is GTSNPN and CDR2 is SVGIG (reference sequence). The V end lost 0 bases, the J end lost 1 base, and 7 bases lay between the germline ends. In nucleotides, the CDR3 is TGTGCCTGGAGTGTCGGCAGGAGCAATCAGCCCCAGCATTTT. Its protein product is CAWSVGRSNQPQHF.

This chain joins TRBV25-1 and TRBJ1-1, with D possibly being TRBD1 (5 bases). Germline V lookup: CDR1 MGHDK, CDR2 SYGVNS. The CDR3 extends over 15 amino acids. Trimming cost V 0 bases and J 4 bases, with 12 bases left between them. CDR3 residues: CASSEYQQAATEAFF. DNA of the CDR3: TGTGCCAGCAGTGAATATCAACAGGCAGCCACTGAAGCTTTCTTT.

Only one count was recorded for this clone. The J gene is TRBJ2-3, the V gene TRBV7-2, with 9 nucleotides matching TRBD2. The CDR3 covers 14 residues. Germline-derived CDR1 and CDR2 are SGHTA and FQGNSA. J lost 5 bases, V lost 5 bases, and 5 bases had no gene match. CDR3 protein: CASSPSGNGDTQYF. The CDR3 bases are TGTGCCAGCAGCCCTAGCGGGAATGGAGATACGCAGTATTTT. Variable domain in full (rest from reference TRBV7-2 and TRBJ2-3): GAGVSQSPSNKVTEKGKDVELRCDPISGHTALYWYRQSLGQGLEFLIYFQGNSAPDKSGLPSDRFSAERTGGSVSTLTIQRTQQEDSAVYLCASSPSGNGDTQYFGPGTRLTVL.

The table lists this clone with a count of one. The V gene is TRBV25-1, the J gene TRBJ2-7; weak D call: TRBD2 (5 bases). The V gene lost 0 bases and the J gene lost 5 bases, with 20 bases spanning the gap. The CDR3 sequence is 17 residues long. CDR1 MGHDK and CDR2 SYGVNS come from the germline V gene. The CDR3 DNA is TGTGCCAGCAGTGAATATCGGGTGAGGGCCCTGCACGACGAGCAGTACGTC. Translating it yields CASSEYRVRALHDEQYV.

This clone has just one count. This chain connects TRBV23-1 to TRBJ1-2; maybe TRBD1 (6 bases). TRBV23-1 falls under the ORF class, with uncertain function. The CDR3 has 14 amino acids. V was shortened by 11 bases and J by 4 bases, with 20 bases between the two germline ends. Written as DNA, the CDR3 is TGCGCCGGGGGCTCGGGGCAGCCTTTCTATGGCTACACCTTC. It codes for CAGGSGQPFYGYTF.

This clone occurred a few times. V is TRBV5-5 and J is TRBJ1-2; D remains unclear. Germline V gene lookup returns CDR1 SGHKS and CDR2 YYEKEE (reference sequence). This CDR3 spans 15 amino acids. Between the trimmed V and J ends, which lost 0 bases and 4 bases, there was a span of 13 bases. CDR3 nucleotide sequence: TGTGCCAGCAGCTTGGATTCGGGTACTTCCTATGGCTACACCTTC. It specifies CASSLDSGTSYGYTF.